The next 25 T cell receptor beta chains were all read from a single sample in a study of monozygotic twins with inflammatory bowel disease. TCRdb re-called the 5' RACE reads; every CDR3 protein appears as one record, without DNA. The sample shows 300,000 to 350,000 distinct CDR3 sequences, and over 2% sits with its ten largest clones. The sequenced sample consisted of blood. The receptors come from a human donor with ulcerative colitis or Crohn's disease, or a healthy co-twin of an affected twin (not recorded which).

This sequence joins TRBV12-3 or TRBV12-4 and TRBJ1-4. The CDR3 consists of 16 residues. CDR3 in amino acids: CASSLEMGATNEKLFF.

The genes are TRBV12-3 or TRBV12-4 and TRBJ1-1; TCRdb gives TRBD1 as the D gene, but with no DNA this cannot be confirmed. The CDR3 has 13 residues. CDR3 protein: CASSPTAPIEAFF.

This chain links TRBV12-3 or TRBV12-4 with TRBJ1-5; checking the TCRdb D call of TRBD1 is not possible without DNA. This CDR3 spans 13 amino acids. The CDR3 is CASSRQGYQPQHF.

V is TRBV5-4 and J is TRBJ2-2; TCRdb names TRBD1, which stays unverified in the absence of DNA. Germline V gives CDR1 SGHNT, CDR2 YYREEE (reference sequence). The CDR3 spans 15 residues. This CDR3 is CASTPWGWNTGELFF.

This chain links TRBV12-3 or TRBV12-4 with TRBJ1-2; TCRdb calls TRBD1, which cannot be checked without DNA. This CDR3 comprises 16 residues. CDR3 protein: CASSLGDRGVDYGYTF.

The chain's CDR3 is CAWTAPGRGGNQPQHF. The J gene is TRBJ1-5, the V gene TRBV30; the D call from TCRdb, TRBD1, cannot be confirmed without DNA. Germline-derived CDR1 and CDR2 are GTSNPN and SVGIG (reference sequence). This CDR3 has 16 amino acids.

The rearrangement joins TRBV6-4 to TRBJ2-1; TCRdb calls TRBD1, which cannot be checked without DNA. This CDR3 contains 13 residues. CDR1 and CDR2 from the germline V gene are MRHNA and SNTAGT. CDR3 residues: CASSRDPNNEQFF.

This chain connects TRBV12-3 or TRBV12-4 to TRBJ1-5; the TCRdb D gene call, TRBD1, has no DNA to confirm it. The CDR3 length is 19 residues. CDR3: CASSLSDRGFVSGNQPQHF.

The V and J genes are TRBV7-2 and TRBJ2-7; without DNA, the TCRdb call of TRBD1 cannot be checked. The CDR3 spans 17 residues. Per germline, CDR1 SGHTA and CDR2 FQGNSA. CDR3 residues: CASSLVAGTGTTYEQYF.

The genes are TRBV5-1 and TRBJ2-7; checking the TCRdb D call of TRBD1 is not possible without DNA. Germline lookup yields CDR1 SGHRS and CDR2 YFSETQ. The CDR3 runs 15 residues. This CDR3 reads CASSTSGGDTYEQYF.

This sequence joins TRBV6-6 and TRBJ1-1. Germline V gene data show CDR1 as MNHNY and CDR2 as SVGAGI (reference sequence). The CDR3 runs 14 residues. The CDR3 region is CASSGGNLNTEAFF.

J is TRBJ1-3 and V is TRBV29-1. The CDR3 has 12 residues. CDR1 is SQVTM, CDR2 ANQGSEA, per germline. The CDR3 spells CSVLTSGNTIYF.

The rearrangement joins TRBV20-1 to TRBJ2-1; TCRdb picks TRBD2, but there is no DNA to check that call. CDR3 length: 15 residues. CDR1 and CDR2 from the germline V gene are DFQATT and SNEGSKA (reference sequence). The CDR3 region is CSTSRGTSSYNEQFF.

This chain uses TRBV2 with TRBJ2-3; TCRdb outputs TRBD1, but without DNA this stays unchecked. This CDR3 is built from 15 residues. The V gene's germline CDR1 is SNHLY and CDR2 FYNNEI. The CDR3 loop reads CASSEGTGVTDTQYF.

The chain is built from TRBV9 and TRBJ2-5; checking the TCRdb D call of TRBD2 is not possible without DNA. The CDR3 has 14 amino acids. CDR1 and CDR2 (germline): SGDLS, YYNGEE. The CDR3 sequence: CASSVAANSETQYF.

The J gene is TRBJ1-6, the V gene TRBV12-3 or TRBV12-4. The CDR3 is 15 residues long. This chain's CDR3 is CASRKRSSYNSPLHF.

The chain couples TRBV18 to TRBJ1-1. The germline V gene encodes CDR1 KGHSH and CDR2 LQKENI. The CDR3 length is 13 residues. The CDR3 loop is CASSIGRGTEAFF.

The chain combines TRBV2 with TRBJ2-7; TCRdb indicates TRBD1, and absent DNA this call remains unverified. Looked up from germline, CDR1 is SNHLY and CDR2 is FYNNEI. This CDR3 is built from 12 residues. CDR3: CASIEQGDEQYF.

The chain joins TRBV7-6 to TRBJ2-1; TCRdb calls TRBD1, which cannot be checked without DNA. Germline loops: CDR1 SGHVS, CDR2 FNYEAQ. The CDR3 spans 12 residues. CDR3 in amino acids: CASSWTANEQFF.

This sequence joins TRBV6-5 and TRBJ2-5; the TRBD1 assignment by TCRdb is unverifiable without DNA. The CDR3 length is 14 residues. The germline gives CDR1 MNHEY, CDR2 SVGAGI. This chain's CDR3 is CASSHQGSGETQYF.

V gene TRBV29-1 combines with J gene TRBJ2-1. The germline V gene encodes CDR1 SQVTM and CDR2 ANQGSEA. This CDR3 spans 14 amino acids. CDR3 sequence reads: CSVEDWVGSDEQFF.

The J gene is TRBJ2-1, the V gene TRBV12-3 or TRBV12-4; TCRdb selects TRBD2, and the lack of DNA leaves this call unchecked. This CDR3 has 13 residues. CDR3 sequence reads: CASSPAGSNEQFF.

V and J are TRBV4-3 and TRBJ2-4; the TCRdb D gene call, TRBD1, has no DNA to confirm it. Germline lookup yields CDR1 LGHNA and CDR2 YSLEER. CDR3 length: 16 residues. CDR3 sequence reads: CASSQDRRRAKNIQYF.

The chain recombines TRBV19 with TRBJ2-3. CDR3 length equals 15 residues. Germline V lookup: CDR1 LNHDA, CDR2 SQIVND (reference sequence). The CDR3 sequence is CASRSTPFGTDTQYF.

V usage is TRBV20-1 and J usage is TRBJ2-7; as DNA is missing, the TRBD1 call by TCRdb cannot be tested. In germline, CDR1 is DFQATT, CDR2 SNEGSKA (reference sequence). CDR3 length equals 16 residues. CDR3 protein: CSARDRRTTPSYEQYF.